The following is a TCR beta chain sequence with its context. Its antigen remains unidentified. A read error may be the cause here, since a much bigger clone is one base away. These data come from a study of regulatory T cells in long-lasting Graves disease. Across the study: With positive TSH receptor antibodies and over 5 years of antithyroid drugs, Graves' disease was considered persistent. Points from the study as a whole: Favored usage of TRBV28, TRBJ1-2 and TRBJ2-5 was recorded in persistent disease.

Sequencing libraries for TCR beta were prepared with iRepertoire HTBI primers and Arm-PCR of CDR3 regions. TCRdb re-called the multiplex PCR reads through MiXCR, storing one row per CDR3 protein. Of roughly 300,000 distinct CDR3 sequences listed, around 20% are singletons. CDR1 is SGHAT and CDR2 is FQDESV in the germline V gene (reference sequence). CDR3 length: 14 residues. This sample's time point: persistent/refractory GD, antithyroid drugs over 5 years with positive TRAb. Extracted RNA from PBMCs served as the source of the TCR library. Guidelines of the American Thyroid Association were used to diagnose Graves' disease. Peripheral blood, at 8 to 9.5 milliliters, went into EDTA tubes.

This TCR was sampled from a female donor with Graves disease. The rearrangement joins TRBV11-1 to TRBJ2-5; perhaps TRBD2 as D (5 bases). Sequences were derived from peripheral blood mononuclear cells (PBMCs), sampled when the disease was refractory, from a patient treated with antithyroid drugs. In nucleotides, the CDR3 is TGTGCCAGCAGCTTAGGGAGGAGTCGAGAGACCCGGTACTTC. It is translated as CASSLGRSRETRYF.